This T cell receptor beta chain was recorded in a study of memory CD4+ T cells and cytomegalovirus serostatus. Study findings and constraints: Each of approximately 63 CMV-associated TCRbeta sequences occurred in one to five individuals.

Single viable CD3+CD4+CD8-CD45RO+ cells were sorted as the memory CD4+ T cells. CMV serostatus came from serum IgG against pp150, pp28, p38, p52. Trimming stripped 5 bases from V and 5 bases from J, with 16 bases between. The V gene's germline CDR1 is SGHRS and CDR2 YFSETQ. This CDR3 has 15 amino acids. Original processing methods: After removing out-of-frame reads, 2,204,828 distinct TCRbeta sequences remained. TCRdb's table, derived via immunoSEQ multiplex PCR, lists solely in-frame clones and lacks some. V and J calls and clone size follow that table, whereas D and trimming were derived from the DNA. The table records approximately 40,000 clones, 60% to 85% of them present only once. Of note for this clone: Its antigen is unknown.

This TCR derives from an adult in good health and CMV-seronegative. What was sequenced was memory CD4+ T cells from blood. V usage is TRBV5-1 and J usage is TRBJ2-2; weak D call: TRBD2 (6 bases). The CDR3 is CASRLSMGGTGELFF. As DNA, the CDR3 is TGCGCCAGCAGACTATCCATGGGGGGAACCGGGGAGCTGTTTTTT. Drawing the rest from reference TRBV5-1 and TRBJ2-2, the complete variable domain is KAGVTQTPRYLIKTRGQQVTLSCSPISGHRSVSWYQQTPGQGLQFLFEYFSETQRNKGNFPGRFSGRQFSNSRSEMNVSTLELGDSALYLCASRLSMGGTGELFFGEGSRLTVL.